The clone carrying this TCR beta chain was counted a few times. This sample is part of a study of blood T cell repertoires in COVID-19. Here immunoSEQ multiplex PCR was the method, and the copy in TCRdb shows in-frame clones only, minus some. Of under 300,000 clones listed, roughly nine tenths are singletons. V gave up 5 bases and J gave up 3 bases; unmatched junction bases: 5. Germline CDR1 SEHNR, CDR2 FQNEAQ (reference sequence). The CDR3 has 15 residues. V gene TRBV7-9 combines with J gene TRBJ1-4, with TRBD1 matching over 8 bases. Sequenced input: PBMCs or T cells enriched from blood (not recorded which). This receptor was identified in a human donor in a cohort exposed to, infected with or recovered from COVID-19 (not recorded which). The donor label of this sample is uncertain. DNA for the CDR3: TGTGCCAGCAGCCCTAACAGGGGGTCTAATGAAAAACTGTTTTTT. It translates to CASSPNRGSNEKLFF. Combining the CDR3 with reference TRBV7-9 and TRBJ1-4 gives the whole variable domain DTGVSQNPRHKITKRGQNVTFRCDPISEHNRLYWYRQTLGQGPEFLTYFQNEAQLEKSRLLSDRFSAERPKGSFSTLEIQRTEQGDSAMYLCASSPNRGSNEKLFFGSGTQLSVL.